The text below deals with one T cell receptor beta chain. This entry belongs to a study of cytomegalovirus exposure and HLA in healthy donors. Both 60 Vbeta primers and 13 Jbeta primers went into the PCR. TCRdb's copy holds only in-frame clones and misses some; the assay was immunoSEQ multiplex PCR. The table has some 55,000 clones, about four fifths seen once. The TCR comes from a man aged 40-49 years in good health and CMV-seronegative. The sequencing sample was made of PBMCs.

CDR3 loop: CASSADRVNTGELFF. The CDR3 DNA follows: TGTGCCAGCAGTGCCGACAGGGTGAACACCGGGGAGCTGTTTTTT. This rearrangement joins TRBV2 to TRBJ2-2; 7 bases match TRBD1. CDR3 length: 15 residues. Per germline, CDR1 SNHLY and CDR2 FYNNEI. After removal of 4 bases from V and 1 base from J, the junction contained 3 bases not matched to a gene.